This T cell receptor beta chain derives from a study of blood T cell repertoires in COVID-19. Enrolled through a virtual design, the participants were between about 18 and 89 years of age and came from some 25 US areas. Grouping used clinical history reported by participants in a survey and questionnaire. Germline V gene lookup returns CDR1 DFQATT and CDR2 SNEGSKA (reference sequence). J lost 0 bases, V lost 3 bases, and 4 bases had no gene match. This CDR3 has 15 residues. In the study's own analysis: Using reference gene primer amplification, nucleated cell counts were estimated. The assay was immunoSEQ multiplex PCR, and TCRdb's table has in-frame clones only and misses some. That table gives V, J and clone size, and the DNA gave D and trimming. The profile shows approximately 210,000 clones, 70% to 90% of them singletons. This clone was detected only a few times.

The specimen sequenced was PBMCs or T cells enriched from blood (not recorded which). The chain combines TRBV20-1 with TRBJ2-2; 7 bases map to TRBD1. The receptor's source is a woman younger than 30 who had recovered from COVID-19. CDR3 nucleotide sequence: TGCAGTGCTAGTGCTCAGGGGGCGAACACCGGGGAGCTGTTTTTT. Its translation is CSASAQGANTGELFF.